The clone carrying this TCR beta chain was counted a single time. Its antigen remains unknown. Trimming took 7 bases from V and 4 from J; bases not matched to a gene: 6. Per the germline V gene, CDR1 is MNHEY and CDR2 is SMNVEV (reference sequence). The CDR3 runs to 14 residues. This entry is derived from a study of CD8 T cells in Susac syndrome. The study's findings and limits: The authors acknowledged that the study's TCR sequencing and HLA analysis involved relatively few individuals.

CD8+ and CD4+ T cells from blood underwent TCR beta sequencing, which was carried out in a high-throughput format. The multiple sclerosis control cohort comprised treatment-naive individuals presenting with stable or active relapsing-remitting disease. Random hexamers served to reverse transcribe roughly 0.5 to 1 ug RNA. It was immunoSEQ multiplex PCR that amplified TCR beta CDR3 across 54 Vbeta and 13 Jbeta. MiXCR was run by TCRdb on the immunoSEQ multiplex PCR reads, yielding one entry per CDR3 protein. The sample carries approximately 200,000 distinct CDR3 sequences, approximately 95% recorded once.

Sequencing was performed on CD4+ T cells from PBMCs. The rearrangement links TRBV27 to TRBJ2-3; 9 positions agree with TRBD1. This sequence was found in a human donor with multiple sclerosis. The CDR3 is CASKDRGRPDTQYF. CDR3 DNA sequence: TGTGCCAGCAAAGACAGGGGGAGACCAGATACGCAGTATTTT.